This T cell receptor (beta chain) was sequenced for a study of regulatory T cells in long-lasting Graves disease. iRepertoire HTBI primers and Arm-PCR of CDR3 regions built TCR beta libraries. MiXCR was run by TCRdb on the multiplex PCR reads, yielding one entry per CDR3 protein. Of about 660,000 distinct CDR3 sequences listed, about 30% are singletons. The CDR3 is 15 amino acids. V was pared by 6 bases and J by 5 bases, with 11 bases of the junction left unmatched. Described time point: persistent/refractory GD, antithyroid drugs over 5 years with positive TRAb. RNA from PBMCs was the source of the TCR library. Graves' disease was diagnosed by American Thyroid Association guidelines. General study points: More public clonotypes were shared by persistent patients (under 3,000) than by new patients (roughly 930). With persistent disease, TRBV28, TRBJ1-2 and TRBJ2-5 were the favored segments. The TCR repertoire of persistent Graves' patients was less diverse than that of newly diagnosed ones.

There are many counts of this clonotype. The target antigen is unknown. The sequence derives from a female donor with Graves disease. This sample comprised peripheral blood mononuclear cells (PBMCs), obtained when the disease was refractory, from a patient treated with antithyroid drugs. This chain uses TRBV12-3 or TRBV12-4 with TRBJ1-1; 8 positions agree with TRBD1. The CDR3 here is CASRTSSGGGTEAFF. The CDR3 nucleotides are TGTGCCAGCAGGACCTCTTCAGGGGGCGGGACTGAAGCTTTCTTT.